The TCR beta chain under discussion was sequenced for a study of early T cells in non-severe SARS-CoV-2 infection. Across the whole study: Unsorted whole-blood RNA was sequenced in bulk, leaving chains unpaired.

This clonotype was seen more than once but under ten times. The CDR3 has 14 amino acids. Trimming shortened V by 2 bases and J by 5 bases, and 9 bases separated the two germline ends. In germline, CDR1 is LGHDT, CDR2 YNNKEL (reference sequence). TCRdb re-derived calls from the 5' RACE reads in MiXCR, one entry per CDR3 protein. Here the sample spans tens of thousands of distinct CDR3 sequences, over 12% being singletons. This sequence originates from an adult who was a healthcare worker with PCR-confirmed SARS-CoV-2 infection or an uninfected control (not recorded which). What was sequenced was whole blood. The J gene is TRBJ2-2, the V gene TRBV3-1, with unresolved D. CDR3 sequence (DNA): TGTGCCAGCAGCCAATATTCTCTGACCGGGGAGCTGTTTTTT. It yields the protein CASSQYSLTGELFF.